Each of the 27 T cell receptor beta chains below was sequenced from the same sample in a study of blood T cell repertoires in COVID-19. The method was immunoSEQ multiplex PCR; TCRdb's version includes in-frame clones alone and lacks a portion of them. The sample gives approximately 36,000 clones, nearly 90% of which show up once; 20% to 25% is in the top ten. Sequencing was done on a sample of peripheral blood. The origin of the receptors is a man between 60 and 70 years old with active or convalescent COVID-19.

The chain links TRBV28 to TRBJ2-3; maybe TRBD2 (5 bases). The CDR3 is made up of 16 amino acids. CDR1 and CDR2 from the germline V gene are MDHEN and SYDVKM. The V end was cut by 6 bases, the J end by 2 bases, with 18 bases between. The CDR3 DNA is TGTGCCAGCAGCCAACCACGGGATAGCGACACAGATACGCAGTATTTT. Its protein is CASSQPRDSDTDTQYF. The full variable domain, its missing parts supplied by reference TRBV28 and TRBJ2-3, is DVKVTQSSRYLVKRTGEKVFLECVQDMDHENMFWYRQDPGLGLRLIYFSYDVKMKEKGDIPEGYSVSREKKERFSLILESASTNQTSMYLCASSQPRDSDTDTQYFGPGTRLTVL.

The chain couples TRBV12-3 or TRBV12-4 to TRBJ2-7, with D maybe TRBD2 (6 bases). The CDR3 length is 13 residues. V lost 7 bases and J 6 bases, leaving 16 bases between the germline ends. The DNA of the CDR3 is TGTGCCAGCACCTCCGGCGCGGGGCGCGAGCAGTACTTC. Its protein product is CASTSGAGREQYF.

In DNA form, the CDR3 reads TGTGCCAGCAGCCAGGGGCTAGGGCCCTACGAGCAGTACTTC. It specifies CASSQGLGPYEQYF. The gene calls are TRBV3-1 (or the pseudogene TRBV3-2) and TRBJ2-7; possibly TRBD1 for D (5 bases). The length of the CDR3 is 14 residues. V dropped 3 bases and J dropped 2 bases, with 11 bases sitting between them. Germline V gives CDR1 LGHDT, CDR2 YNNKEL (reference sequence).

This chain connects TRBV20-1 to TRBJ2-5; TRBD2 agrees at 9 bases. Germline assignment: CDR1 DFQATT and CDR2 SNEGSKA (reference sequence). This CDR3 has 17 amino acids. The trim removed 3 bases at V and 4 bases at J, leaving 15 bases unmatched. The chain's CDR3 is CSASSEVSGSGGETQYF. The DNA of the CDR3 is TGCAGTGCTAGTAGTGAAGTTAGCGGGAGCGGAGGAGAGACCCAGTACTTC.

The chain has TRBV5-1 and TRBJ2-7, with 8 bases fitting TRBD2. This CDR3 is built from 15 residues. Trimming took 0 bases from V and 2 from J; bases not matched to a gene: 4. Germline V gene data show CDR1 as SGHRS and CDR2 as YFSETQ. The CDR3 region has the DNA TGCGCCAGCAGCTTGGACCTAGCGGGTCCCTACGAGCAGTACTTC. As protein: CASSLDLAGPYEQYF.

The chain couples TRBV5-1 to TRBJ1-4, with unresolved D. Deletions cut 5 bases from V and 3 bases from J, with 8 bases between. The germline V gene has CDR1 SGHRS and CDR2 YFSETQ. CDR3 size: 13 residues. CDR3 in amino acids: CASSNGPNEKLFF. CDR3 nucleotide sequence: TGCGCCAGCAGTAACGGTCCTAATGAAAAACTGTTTTTT.

V is TRBV10-2 and J is TRBJ2-3; TRBD2 matches 10 bases. The ends lost 0 bases at V and 0 bases at J; junction bases unmatched: 0. Per the germline V gene, CDR1 is WSHSY and CDR2 is SAAADI. CDR3 length: 16 residues. The CDR3 coding sequence is TGCGCCAGCAGTGAGTCTAGCGGGAGGAGCACAGATACGCAGTATTTT. Protein product: CASSESSGRSTDTQYF.

J is TRBJ2-2 and V is TRBV2, with D perhaps TRBD1 (5 bases). V was cut by 0 bases and J by 6 bases, with 11 bases left in between. Germline V gene sequence: CDR1 SNHLY, CDR2 FYNNEI. The CDR3 is 15 amino acids. This CDR3 reads CASSEALPGSGELFF. The CDR3, as DNA: TGTGCCAGCAGTGAAGCGCTTCCAGGGTCCGGGGAGCTGTTTTTT.

The genes are TRBV6-5 and TRBJ1-6; TRBD1 agrees at 8 bases. The trim removed 5 bases at V and 9 bases at J, leaving 9 bases unmatched. This CDR3 spans 15 amino acids. Germline CDR1 reads MNHEY; CDR2 reads SVGAGI. CDR3 nucleotide sequence: TGTGCCAGCAGTCCCCGGGACAGGAACCTTTCACCCCTCCACTTT. Protein sequence: CASSPRDRNLSPLHF.

The rearrangement links TRBV28 to TRBJ1-1; D is perhaps TRBD1 (5 bases). There are 15 residues in the CDR3. CDR1 and CDR2 (germline): MDHEN, SYDVKM. Trimming left V 3 bases short and J 0 bases short, with 11 bases between. CDR3 amino acids: CASSFWGGMNTEAFF. CDR3 sequence (DNA): TGTGCCAGCAGTTTTTGGGGCGGGATGAACACTGAAGCTTTCTTT.

The rearrangement joins TRBV4-1 to TRBJ2-2; no clear D gene. Germline CDR1 MGHRA, CDR2 YSYEKL. Trimming left V 0 bases short and J 6 bases short, with 8 bases between. The CDR3 length is 14 residues. In DNA, the CDR3 is TGCGCCAGCAGCCAAGATCGACAACCCGGGGAGCTGTTTTTT. It yields the protein CASSQDRQPGELFF.

The chain combines TRBV18 with TRBJ1-1, with 9 bases aligning to TRBD1. With 3 bases clipped from V and 3 bases from J, the junction kept 14 bases outside the gene matches. Germline CDR1 KGHSH, CDR2 LQKENI. This CDR3 is 18 amino acids long. The DNA of the CDR3 is TGTGCCAGCTCACCGTCGGGACAGGGAAGGTTGGTTCACACTGAAGCTTTCTTT. It codes for CASSPSGQGRLVHTEAFF.

The V and J genes are TRBV7-2 and TRBJ1-5; possible D gene TRBD1, 6 bases. V was trimmed by 1 base and J by 2 bases, leaving 12 bases between them. The germline V gene has CDR1 SGHTA and CDR2 FQGNSA. The CDR3 consists of 16 residues. The CDR3 loop reads CASSLGAGARNQPQHF. The DNA of the CDR3 is TGTGCCAGCAGCTTAGGGGCAGGGGCACGCAATCAGCCCCAGCATTTT.

This sequence joins TRBV4-3 and TRBJ1-2; unclear D gene. The V end lost 0 bases, the J end lost 2 bases, and 7 bases lay between the germline ends. This CDR3 contains 14 residues. Germline V CDR1 and CDR2: LGHNA, YSLEER. The CDR3 loop reads CASSQDPGNYGYTF. The CDR3 DNA sequence: TGCGCCAGCAGCCAAGATCCCGGGAACTATGGCTACACCTTC.

The J gene is TRBJ2-7, the V gene TRBV3-1 (or the pseudogene TRBV3-2); TRBD2 agrees at 9 bases. J lost 1 base, V lost 0 bases, and 10 bases had no gene match. The CDR3 consists of 18 residues. Germline V lookup: CDR1 LGHDT, CDR2 YNNKEL (reference sequence). CDR3 sequence: CASSQDGGREGPSYEQYF. The CDR3 DNA follows: TGTGCCAGCAGCCAAGATGGGGGGCGGGAGGGCCCGTCCTACGAGCAGTACTTC.

The chain combines TRBV9 with TRBJ1-2; 7 bases are shared with TRBD1. The ends lost 3 bases at V and 4 bases at J; junction bases unmatched: 12. Germline lookup yields CDR1 SGDLS and CDR2 YYNGEE. The CDR3 is made up of 16 amino acids. DNA for the CDR3: TGTGCCAGCAGCGGACAGGGCAAGTTTGGGACCTATGGCTACACCTTC. Translating gives CASSGQGKFGTYGYTF.

The rearrangement uses TRBV2 and TRBJ1-5; TRBD1 aligns across 8 bases. Germline V gene sequence: CDR1 SNHLY, CDR2 FYNNEI. The CDR3 contains 14 residues. Trimming cost V 8 bases and J 5 bases; bases outside gene matches: 8. DNA for the CDR3: TGTGCCAGCTGCGGGACAGGTCGCGATCAGCCCCAGCATTTT. Translated: CASCGTGRDQPQHF. The entire variable domain, with the rest obtained from reference TRBV2 and TRBJ1-5, is as follows: EPEVTQTPSHQVTQMGQEVILRCVPISNHLYFYWYRQILGQKVEFLVSFYNNEISEKSEIFDDQFSVERPDGSNFTLKIRSTKLEDSAMYFCASCGTGRDQPQHFGDGTRLSIL.

A single count supports this clone. This chain uses TRBV7-2 with TRBJ1-3; D perhaps matches TRBD1 (5 bases). V lost 5 bases, J lost 5 bases, and 13 bases lay in between. The CDR3 extends over 14 amino acids. Germline CDR1 reads SGHTA; CDR2 reads FQGNSA. CDR3 in amino acids: CASSPSGGRNTIYF. The CDR3 coding sequence is TGTGCCAGCAGCCCTTCGGGGGGTCGAAACACCATATATTTT.

V is TRBV2 and J is TRBJ1-6; maybe TRBD1 (6 bases). Trimming removed 9 bases from V and 2 bases from J, with 14 bases in between. Germline V lookup: CDR1 SNHLY, CDR2 FYNNEI. The CDR3 spans 15 residues. The DNA for the CDR3 is TGTGCCAGTCAACTGGGGGCGACCTATAATTCACCCCTCCACTTT. This gives the protein CASQLGATYNSPLHF.

DNA for the CDR3: TGTGCCAGCAGACAACCAGGGGGGAATGGAGGCTACACCTTC. Encoded protein: CASRQPGGNGGYTF. This chain connects TRBV27 to TRBJ1-2, with TRBD1 matching over 7 bases. After removal of 6 bases from V and 8 bases from J, the junction contained 12 bases not matched to a gene. The CDR3 loop spans 14 amino acids. CDR1 is MNHEY and CDR2 is SMNVEV in the germline V gene (reference sequence).

The J gene is TRBJ2-7, the V gene TRBV28; a possible D gene is TRBD1 (6 bases). The CDR3 sequence is 17 residues long. Germline values: CDR1 MDHEN, CDR2 SYDVKM. With 3 bases removed from V and 0 bases from J, the gap between germline ends came to 18 bases. CDR3 DNA: TGTGCCAGCAGTTTTCTCCAACAGGGCCTTAGCTCCTACGAGCAGTACTTC. This sequence encodes CASSFLQQGLSSYEQYF.

The J gene is TRBJ2-7, the V gene TRBV5-1, with 13 bases identical to TRBD2. V lost 2 bases to trimming and J lost 5 bases; unmatched junction nucleotides: 4. The CDR3 is 15 amino acids. Germline V gives CDR1 SGHRS, CDR2 YFSETQ. The CDR3 DNA reads TGCGCCAGCAGCTTACCGGGACTAGCGGGAAACGAGCAGTACTTC. Translation: CASSLPGLAGNEQYF.

The chain is built from TRBV4-1 and TRBJ2-1; 11 bases align to TRBD2. Losses at the gene ends were 3 bases for V and 4 bases for J; bases not matched to a gene: 8. CDR1 and CDR2 (germline): MGHRA, YSYEKL. There are 17 residues in the CDR3. CDR3 in DNA: TGCGCCAGCAGCCATTATACTAGCGGGAGTGGTTACAATGAGCAGTTCTTC. This sequence encodes CASSHYTSGSGYNEQFF.

This chain uses TRBV11-2 with TRBJ2-1; 15 nucleotides match TRBD2. After removal of 1 base from V and 9 bases from J, the junction contained 4 bases not matched to a gene. Germline-derived CDR1 and CDR2 are SGHAT and FQNNGV. CDR3 length equals 16 residues. The CDR3 DNA is TGTGCCAGCAGCTTAGGGACTAGCGGGGGGGGTTTTGAGCAGTTCTTC. This translates into CASSLGTSGGGFEQFF.

The chain combines TRBV7-9 with TRBJ2-5; 7 bases are a match to TRBD2. Looked up from germline, CDR1 is SEHNR and CDR2 is FQNEAQ (reference sequence). V lost 4 bases to trimming and J lost 4 bases; unmatched junction nucleotides: 9. This CDR3 has 15 amino acids. The CDR3 nucleotides read TGTGCCAGCAGCTCATGGACTAGTTCGGGAGAGACCCAGTACTTC. It encodes CASSSWTSSGETQYF.

This chain links TRBV10-3 with TRBJ2-1, with D possibly being TRBD2 (6 bases). Deletions cut 5 bases from V and 0 bases from J, with 11 bases between. The germline CDR1 and CDR2 sequences are ENHRY and SYGVKD. This CDR3 is built from 15 residues. The CDR3 reads CAISSGTSSYNEQFF. The CDR3, as DNA: TGTGCCATCAGTTCAGGGACTTCCTCCTACAATGAGCAGTTCTTC.

The chain links TRBV7-2 to TRBJ2-3, with D perhaps matching TRBD2 (7 bases). The CDR3 is made up of 15 amino acids. V was trimmed by 2 bases and J by 5 bases, leaving 14 bases between them. Germline V gene sequence: CDR1 SGHTA, CDR2 FQGNSA. The CDR3 DNA is TGTGCCAGCAGCTTAAGGGGGAGGGTAGGAGATACGCAGTATTTT. Translated: CASSLRGRVGDTQYF.